These 30 T cell receptor beta chains came from one sample sequenced in a study of blood T cell repertoires in COVID-19. Data came from immunoSEQ multiplex PCR; TCRdb stores just in-frame clones and leaves some out. Of 40,000 to 50,000 clones in the sample, around 79% were seen once. Sequenced input: peripheral blood. These receptors all stem from a man in his 70s with acute or convalescent COVID-19.

V is TRBV9 and J is TRBJ2-2; 7 bases match TRBD1. Per the germline V gene, CDR1 is SGDLS and CDR2 is YYNGEE. V lost 3 bases, J lost 0 bases, and 11 bases stayed unmatched. The CDR3 spans 18 residues. This chain's CDR3 is CASSDGTDNFANTGELFF. The CDR3 region has the DNA TGTGCCAGCAGCGACGGGACAGATAATTTCGCGAACACCGGGGAGCTGTTTTTT.

This chain joins TRBV13 and TRBJ1-2, with D perhaps TRBD1 (5 bases). The V gene's germline CDR1 is PRHDT and CDR2 FYEKMQ (reference sequence). The CDR3 has 15 amino acids. The V gene lost 5 bases and the J gene lost 0 bases, with 13 bases spanning the gap. The chain's CDR3 is CASSATGASNYGYTF. CDR3 sequence (DNA): TGTGCCAGCAGCGCTACAGGCGCCTCTAACTATGGCTACACCTTC.

The chain couples TRBV7-3 to TRBJ1-1; D gene unclear. This CDR3 contains 15 residues. Trimming took off 1 base at V and 1 base at J, with 10 bases between the two ends. From germline, CDR1 is SGHTA and CDR2 FQGTGA. The CDR3 bases are TGTGCCAGCAGCTTAAGTAGGCAGCGGAACACTGAAGCTTTCTTT. Translating gives CASSLSRQRNTEAFF. Based on the CDR3 plus reference TRBV7-3 and TRBJ1-1, the full variable domain is GAGVSQTPSNKVTEKGKYVELRCDPISGHTALYWYRQSLGQGPEFLIYFQGTGAADDSGLPNDRFFAVRPEGSVSTLKIQRTERGDSAVYLCASSLSRQRNTEAFFGQGTRLTVV.

This clone has at least ten counts. This chain links TRBV27 with TRBJ1-5; no clear D. This CDR3 has 14 residues. V lost 4 bases to trimming and J lost 0 bases, with 7 bases between them. CDR1 MNHEY and CDR2 SMNVEV come from the germline V gene (reference sequence). The CDR3: CASSSPHSNQPQHF. Written as DNA, the CDR3 is TGTGCCAGCAGTTCGCCACATAGCAATCAGCCCCAGCATTTT.

This clone was seen once. V usage is TRBV2 and J usage is TRBJ2-5; 10 positions match TRBD2. The CDR3 length is 15 residues. Trimming removed 6 bases from V and 5 bases from J; junction bases left unmatched: 9. Looked up from germline, CDR1 is SNHLY and CDR2 is FYNNEI. Written as DNA, the CDR3 is TGTGCCAGCAGCGCAAACGGACTAGCGGCTGAGACCCAGTACTTC. It encodes CASSANGLAAETQYF. Supplemented by reference TRBV2 and TRBJ2-5, the full variable domain reads EPEVTQTPSHQVTQMGQEVILRCVPISNHLYFYWYRQILGQKVEFLVSFYNNEISEKSEIFDDQFSVERPDGSNFTLKIRSTKLEDSAMYFCASSANGLAAETQYFGPGTRLLVL.

The chain is built from TRBV11-3 and TRBJ1-2, with D perhaps matching TRBD1 (6 bases). From germline, CDR1 is SGHNT and CDR2 YENEEA. This CDR3 region has 13 residues. V lost 3 bases, J lost 6 bases, and 11 bases lay in between. CDR3: CASSFLQGDGYTF. CDR3 nucleotide sequence: TGTGCCAGCAGCTTTTTACAGGGAGATGGCTACACCTTC.

The rearrangement joins TRBV4-1 to TRBJ1-5; D remains ambiguous. The CDR3 is 13 residues long. In germline, CDR1 is MGHRA, CDR2 YSYEKL. Deletions cut 2 bases from V and 5 bases from J, with 7 bases between. The CDR3 protein is CASSQSRDQPQHF. CDR3 nucleotide sequence: TGCGCCAGCAGCCAAAGCCGCGATCAGCCCCAGCATTTT.

The V gene is TRBV18, the J gene TRBJ1-2, with D uncertain. The germline V gene has CDR1 KGHSH and CDR2 LQKENI. This CDR3 is 14 amino acids long. The V end lost 2 bases, the J end lost 5 bases, and 12 bases lay between the germline ends. CDR3 protein: CASSPGVEGYGYTF. The CDR3 region has the DNA TGTGCCAGCTCACCAGGCGTTGAGGGTTATGGCTACACCTTC. Supplemented by reference TRBV18 and TRBJ1-2, the full variable domain reads NAGVMQNPRHLVRRRGQEARLRCSPMKGHSHVYWYRQLPEEGLKFMVYLQKENIIDESGMPKERFSAEFPKEGPSILRIQQVVRGDSAAYFCASSPGVEGYGYTFGSGTRLTVV.

By frequency in the sample, this clone is medium-sized. This chain joins TRBV27 and TRBJ1-5; 11 nucleotides line up with TRBD1. The CDR3 is 14 amino acids. Per the germline V gene, CDR1 is MNHEY and CDR2 is SMNVEV (reference sequence). With 6 bases clipped from V and 7 bases from J, the junction kept 5 bases outside the gene matches. The CDR3 DNA reads as TGTGCCAGCAGCCAGGGACAGGGGGGACAGCCCCAGCATTTT. The encoded protein is CASSQGQGGQPQHF.

A single count supports this clone. The V call is TRBV7-6, the J call TRBJ2-2; D is possibly TRBD2 (5 bases). Per the germline V gene, CDR1 is SGHVS and CDR2 is FNYEAQ. The CDR3 is 16 residues long. Trimming removed 1 base at V and 0 bases at J, with 9 bases between. CDR3 nucleotide sequence: TGTGCCAGCAGCTTAGTGGCTAGCACGAACACCGGGGAGCTGTTTTTT. This encodes CASSLVASTNTGELFF. The entire variable domain, with the rest obtained from reference TRBV7-6 and TRBJ2-2, is as follows: GAGVSQSPRYKVTKRGQDVALRCDPISGHVSLYWYRQALGQGPEFLTYFNYEAQQDKSGLPNDRFSAERPEGSISTLTIQRTEQRDSAMYRCASSLVASTNTGELFFGEGSRLTVL.

This chain connects TRBV19 to TRBJ2-7; TRBD1 agrees at 7 bases. CDR1 is LNHDA, CDR2 SQIVND, per germline (reference sequence). The CDR3 runs to 11 residues. J gave up 3 bases and V 8 bases, and 1 base lay outside the gene matches. The CDR3 loop is CASGTVYEQYF. Written as DNA, the CDR3 is TGTGCCAGTGGGACAGTCTACGAGCAGTACTTC.

The chain joins TRBV18 to TRBJ1-6; 7 nucleotides agree with TRBD1. J gave up 3 bases and V 4 bases, and 12 bases lay outside the gene matches. CDR1 is KGHSH and CDR2 is LQKENI in the germline V gene. The CDR3 is 18 residues long. Here the CDR3 reads CASSRLRGTDHYNSPLHF. The DNA of the CDR3 is TGTGCCAGCTCACGATTACGAGGGACAGATCACTATAATTCACCCCTCCACTTT. Full variable domain (rest looked up from reference TRBV18 and TRBJ1-6): NAGVMQNPRHLVRRRGQEARLRCSPMKGHSHVYWYRQLPEEGLKFMVYLQKENIIDESGMPKERFSAEFPKEGPSILRIQQVVRGDSAAYFCASSRLRGTDHYNSPLHFGNGTRLTVT.

The V and J genes are TRBV28 and TRBJ1-4; D is undetermined. This CDR3 has 13 residues. From germline, CDR1 is MDHEN and CDR2 SYDVKM. The germline V and J ends were trimmed by 7 bases and 7 bases, with 13 bases remaining between them. CDR3 bases: TGTGCCAGCAACGGGCGGGCGGGTGAAAAACTGTTTTTT. As protein: CASNGRAGEKLFF.

The V and J genes are TRBV21-1 and TRBJ2-7; the D call of TRBD1 is as the table states it, not checked on the DNA. TRBV21-1 is flagged as a pseudogene. The CDR3 has 12 residues. The CDR3 loop is CADIPVAYEQYF. The CDR3 DNA reads TGTGCCGACATCCCAGTGGCCTACGAGCAGTACTTC.

The chain links TRBV28 to TRBJ2-5, with 7 bases that match TRBD1. From germline, CDR1 is MDHEN and CDR2 SYDVKM. The CDR3 is made up of 14 amino acids. V was pared by 6 bases and J by 1 base, with 5 bases of the junction left unmatched. The CDR3 here is CASSLTGAQETQYF. For the CDR3, the DNA is TGTGCCAGCAGCCTTACAGGGGCCCAAGAGACCCAGTACTTC. Full variable domain (rest looked up from reference TRBV28 and TRBJ2-5): DVKVTQSSRYLVKRTGEKVFLECVQDMDHENMFWYRQDPGLGLRLIYFSYDVKMKEKGDIPEGYSVSREKKERFSLILESASTNQTSMYLCASSLTGAQETQYFGPGTRLLVL.

The J gene is TRBJ2-2, the V gene TRBV10-2, with 7 nucleotides matching TRBD2. With V trimmed by 8 bases and J by 4 bases, 16 bases remained unmatched. The CDR3 runs to 17 residues. Germline CDR1 and CDR2: WSHSY and SAAADI. The CDR3 sequence is CASELGAGVTGTGELFF. In DNA form, the CDR3 reads TGCGCCAGCGAATTAGGGGCGGGAGTAACGGGCACCGGGGAGCTGTTTTTT.

V and J are TRBV7-2 and TRBJ2-3; 7 bases align to TRBD1. V lost 5 bases and J lost 0; bases outside the gene matches: 5. CDR3 length: 15 residues. Germline CDR1 and CDR2: SGHTA and FQGNSA. Here the CDR3 reads CASSQGGRSTDTQYF. The CDR3, as DNA: TGTGCCAGCAGCCAAGGGGGCAGAAGCACAGATACGCAGTATTTT.

V usage is TRBV4-2 and J usage is TRBJ2-5, with D perhaps matching TRBD2 (5 bases). V lost 0 bases and J lost 7, with 15 bases in between. Looked up from germline, CDR1 is LGHNA and CDR2 is YNFKEQ. The CDR3 is 15 residues long. CDR3 sequence (DNA): TGTGCCAGCAGCCAAGATTTGGGCCTAGCAGCGACCCAGTACTTC. Protein product: CASSQDLGLAATQYF.

This rearrangement joins TRBV30 to TRBJ1-5; possible D gene TRBD1, 5 bases. CDR1 is GTSNPN and CDR2 is SVGIG in the germline V gene (reference sequence). This CDR3 spans 13 amino acids. V shed 0 bases and J shed 5 bases, with 8 bases lying between them. The CDR3 nucleotides are TGTGCCTGGAGTGTAGGGGCGGATCAGCCCCAGCATTTT. As protein: CAWSVGADQPQHF.

The chain couples TRBV28 to TRBJ2-3; 7 nucleotides match TRBD1. Trimming removed 7 bases from V and 10 bases from J; junction bases left unmatched: 11. Germline V gene sequence: CDR1 MDHEN, CDR2 SYDVKM. The CDR3 runs to 13 residues. The CDR3 nucleotides read TGTGCCAGCACAACGAGGGGGCACGGGCCGCAGTATTTT. Translating it yields CASTTRGHGPQYF.

This chain joins TRBV5-4 and TRBJ2-1; 9 bases agree with TRBD1. The CDR3 is made up of 15 amino acids. CDR1 is SGHNT, CDR2 YYREEE, per germline (reference sequence). The V segment lost 3 bases and the J segment 12 bases; nucleotides outside the gene matches: 13. CDR3 coding DNA: TGTGCCAGCAGCTCCTTTGGGGACAGGGACGGTGTGCAGTTCTTC. Protein: CASSSFGDRDGVQFF.

The chain recombines TRBV18 with TRBJ2-1; 12 bases are a match to TRBD2. The CDR3 extends over 14 amino acids. CDR1 KGHSH and CDR2 LQKENI come from the germline V gene. Trimming at V came to 2 bases and at J to 7 bases, leaving 0 bases not matched to a gene. The DNA of the CDR3 is TGTGCCAGCTCACCAGGGACTAGCGGGAATGAGCAGTTCTTC. Protein: CASSPGTSGNEQFF.

The V and J genes are TRBV10-2 and TRBJ2-7; D is possibly TRBD2 (6 bases). CDR3 length: 15 amino acids. Trimming pared 4 bases from V and 2 bases from J, leaving 15 bases between. Germline-derived CDR1 and CDR2 are WSHSY and SAAADI. This chain's CDR3 is CASSGERRGTYEQYF. CDR3 DNA: TGCGCCAGCAGTGGTGAGCGGAGGGGTACCTACGAGCAGTACTTC.

This chain joins TRBV5-6 and TRBJ2-3, with 7 bases that match TRBD1. From germline, CDR1 is SGHDT and CDR2 YYEEEE. J lost 2 bases, V lost 0 bases, and 9 bases had no gene match. This CDR3 comprises 17 residues. DNA for the CDR3: TGTGCCAGCAGCTTGGGAACCGGGACAGCTTACACAGATACGCAGTATTTT. Its translation is CASSLGTGTAYTDTQYF.

V gene TRBV6-1 combines with J gene TRBJ1-6; TRBD1 agrees at 8 bases. With 6 bases clipped from V and 7 bases from J, the junction kept 5 bases outside the gene matches. Germline V lookup: CDR1 MNHNS, CDR2 SASEGT. The CDR3 is 14 residues long. In nucleotides, the CDR3 is TGTGCCAGCAGAACAGGGACAGGCAATTCACCCCTCCACTTT. Its protein product is CASRTGTGNSPLHF.

V usage is TRBV21-1 and J usage is TRBJ1-6; no check of the table's D call, TRBD1, against the DNA was made. TRBV21-1 is a documented pseudogene. CDR3 length: 13 amino acids. The CDR3, as DNA: TGTGCCAGCAGAAGGGGTGGCCATTCACCCCTCCACTTT. This sequence encodes CASRRGGHSPLHF.

The chain links TRBV21-1 to TRBJ2-7; the DNA was not used to check the table's D call, TRBD2. TRBV21-1 is a pseudogene segment. The CDR3 covers 17 residues. This chain's CDR3 is CASSKYRGRGAVYEQYF. Here the CDR3 DNA reads TGTGCCAGCAGCAAATACCGGGGGAGGGGGGCAGTTTACGAGCAGTACTTC.

V is TRBV29-1 and J is TRBJ2-7; the match to TRBD1 covers 8 bases. Germline CDR1 and CDR2: SQVTM and ANQGSEA. The CDR3 runs 15 residues. With V trimmed by 2 bases and J by 2 bases, 8 bases remained unmatched. This CDR3 reads CSVEHLGTGTYEQYF. The CDR3 nucleotides are TGCAGCGTTGAACATTTGGGGACAGGAACCTACGAGCAGTACTTC.

The rearrangement joins TRBV5-1 to TRBJ1-4, with a weak D call TRBD1 (5 bases). Germline CDR1 is SGHRS and CDR2 is YFSETQ. Trimming shortened V by 1 base and J by 8 bases, and 12 bases separated the two germline ends. This CDR3 is built from 14 residues. The CDR3, as DNA: TGCGCCAGCAGCTTGCAGGGTTCTCAGGAAAAACTGTTTTTT. Amino acids: CASSLQGSQEKLFF.

This clone showed up just once. The chain has TRBV27 and TRBJ1-5, with 7 bases aligning to TRBD1. CDR3 length equals 14 residues. Per germline, CDR1 MNHEY and CDR2 SMNVEV (reference sequence). J lost 3 bases, V lost 3 bases, and 2 bases had no gene match. CDR3 amino acids: CASSLQGDNQPQHF. The CDR3, as DNA: TGTGCCAGCAGTTTGCAGGGGGACAATCAGCCCCAGCATTTT.